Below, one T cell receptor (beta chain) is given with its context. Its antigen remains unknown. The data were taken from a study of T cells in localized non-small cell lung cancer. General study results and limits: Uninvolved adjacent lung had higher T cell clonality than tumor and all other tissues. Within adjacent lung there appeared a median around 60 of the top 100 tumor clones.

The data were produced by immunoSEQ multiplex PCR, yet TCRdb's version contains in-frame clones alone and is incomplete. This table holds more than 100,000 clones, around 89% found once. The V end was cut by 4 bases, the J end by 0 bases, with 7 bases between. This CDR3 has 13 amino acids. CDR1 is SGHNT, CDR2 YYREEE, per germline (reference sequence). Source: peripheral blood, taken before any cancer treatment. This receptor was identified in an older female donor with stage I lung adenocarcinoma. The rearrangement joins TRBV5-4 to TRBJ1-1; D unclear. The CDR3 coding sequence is TGTGCCAGCAGCCTTCCAATGAACACTGAAGCTTTCTTT. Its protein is CASSLPMNTEAFF. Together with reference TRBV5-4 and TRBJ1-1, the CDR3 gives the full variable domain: ETGVTQSPTHLIKTRGQQVTLRCSSQSGHNTVSWYQQALGQGPQFIFQYYREEENGRGNFPPRFSGLQFPNYSSELNVNALELDDSALYLCASSLPMNTEAFFGQGTRLTVV.